The present entry profiles one TCR beta chain with its context. This entry comes from a study of CD8+ T cells in alopecia areata. CD25+CD127- cells were sorted from CD4+ cells in 4 or 5 patients. This CDR3 contains 13 residues. Germline assignment: CDR1 MNHNY and CDR2 SVGAGI (reference sequence). Trimming cost V 6 bases and J 6 bases; bases outside gene matches: 7. TCR sequencing used cDNA made by reverse transcription of extracted RNA. Libraries were prepared by immunoSEQ multiplex PCR; TCRdb keeps only in-frame clonotypes and omits some of them. Of 30,000 to 40,000 clones in the sample, nearly 55% were seen once.

This TCR came from a human donor with alopecia areata. This rearrangement joins TRBV6-6 to TRBJ1-2; 7 nucleotides agree with TRBD1. Material: CD4+ Tregs sorted from blood. CDR3 region: CASRDSGGDGYTF. CDR3 DNA: TGTGCCAGCAGGGACTCAGGGGGGGATGGCTACACCTTC.